This T cell receptor beta chain was retrieved from a study of T-cell memory formation after mild COVID-19. On the study more broadly: For the most part, TCR clusters were specific to one donor.

Regarding the study as a whole: In pre-infection memory, a portion of responding clones appeared, which suggested that cross-reactive memory joined. Clones that contracted clustered mainly in CM and EM if CD4+ and in EMRA if CD8+.

After 5'RACE with constant-segment primers, TCR alpha and TCR beta cDNA libraries carrying sample barcodes and UMIs were obtained. TCRdb reprocessed the 5' RACE reads with MiXCR, giving one entry per CDR3 protein. This table holds approximately 560,000 distinct CDR3 sequences, around a sixth found once. In its sample, this clonotype was seen a few times. Its target is not known. The germline V gene has CDR1 SEHNR and CDR2 FQNEAQ (reference sequence). The V and J ends lost 8 bases and 7 bases respectively, with 9 bases between them. CDR3 length equals 11 residues. The material sequenced was PBMCs or a T cell subset sorted from them (not recorded which). The chain combines TRBV7-9 with TRBJ2-1; tentative D call: TRBD2 (5 bases). This sequence originates from an adult woman who had mild COVID-19 (a few samples of this study predate the infection). Cell type and time point are not known. The CDR3 sequence: CASGLANEQFF. The DNA of the CDR3 is TGTGCCAGCGGACTGGCGAATGAGCAGTTCTTC. Complete variable domain (other parts from reference TRBV7-9 and TRBJ2-1): DTGVSQNPRHKITKRGQNVTFRCDPISEHNRLYWYRQTLGQGPEFLTYFQNEAQLEKSRLLSDRFSAERPKGSFSTLEIQRTEQGDSAMYLCASGLANEQFFGPGTRLTVL.